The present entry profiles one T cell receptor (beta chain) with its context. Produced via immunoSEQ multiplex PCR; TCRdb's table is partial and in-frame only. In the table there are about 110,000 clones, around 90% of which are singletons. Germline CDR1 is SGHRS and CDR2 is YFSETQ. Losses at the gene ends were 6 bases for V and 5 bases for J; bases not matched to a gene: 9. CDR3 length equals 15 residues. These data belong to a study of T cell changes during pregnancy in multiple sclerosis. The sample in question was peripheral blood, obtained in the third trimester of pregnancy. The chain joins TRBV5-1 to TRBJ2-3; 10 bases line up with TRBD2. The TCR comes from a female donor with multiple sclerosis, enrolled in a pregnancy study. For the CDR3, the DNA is TGCGCCAGCAAATCCCTAGCGGGAGATTTAGATACGCAGTATTTT. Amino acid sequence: CASKSLAGDLDTQYF.